Following are 19 T cell receptor beta chains from one sample sequenced in a study of regulatory T cells in long-lasting Graves disease. As to time point: persistent/refractory GD, antithyroid drugs over 5 years with positive TRAb. Researchers made the TCR library from RNA that was extracted from PBMCs. According to the study, TCR beta libraries were built with iRepertoire HTBI primers and CDR3-region Arm-PCR. TCRdb ran MiXCR on the multiplex PCR reads and lists one entry per CDR3 protein. The table records about 470,000 distinct CDR3 sequences, 20% to 25% of them present only once. The sample was peripheral blood mononuclear cells (PBMCs), taken when the disease was refractory, from a patient treated with antithyroid drugs. The receptors come from a female donor with Graves disease.

This chain links TRBV3-2 with TRBJ1-1; the listed D gene, TRBD1, was not tested against the DNA. TRBV3-2 is a recognized pseudogene. The CDR3 spans 18 residues. CDR3 loop: CASSQERDSRAVNTEAFF. The CDR3, as DNA: TGTGCCAGCAGCCAAGAGAGGGACAGCCGGGCGGTAAACACTGAAGCTTTCTTT.

This clonotype occurred many times. This chain joins TRBV11-2 and TRBJ1-1; TRBD1 might be the D (6 bases). Germline V CDR1 and CDR2: SGHAT, FQNNGV. V was clipped by 1 base and J by 1 base, with 10 bases between them. CDR3 length: 15 residues. Here the CDR3 DNA reads TGTGCCAGCAGCTTAGCCCCAGGGGCGAACACTGAAGCTTTCTTT. Translation gives CASSLAPGANTEAFF. The full variable domain, in which reference TRBV11-2 and TRBJ1-1 provide the parts outside the CDR3, is EAGVAQSPRYKIIEKRQSVAFWCNPISGHATLYWYQQILGQGPKLLIQFQNNGVVDDSQLPKDRFSAERLKGVDSTLKIQPAKLEDSAVYLCASSLAPGANTEAFFGQGTRLTVV.

This clonotype occurred a few times. The chain carries TRBV20-1 and TRBJ1-5, with 7 bases matching TRBD1. With V trimmed by 0 bases and J by 5 bases, 28 bases remained unmatched. Germline loops: CDR1 DFQATT, CDR2 SNEGSKA (reference sequence). The CDR3 totals 22 residues. This CDR3 is CSARDPGRGVLIEGPVDQPQHF. For the CDR3, the DNA is TGCAGTGCTAGAGATCCTGGCAGGGGGGTACTAATCGAGGGCCCTGTGGATCAGCCCCAGCATTTT.

Only a few counts were recorded for this clonotype. The chain combines TRBV7-6 with TRBJ2-1; TRBD2 matches 8 bases. J was trimmed by 7 bases and V by 6 bases; bases with no gene match: 11. In germline, CDR1 is SGHVS, CDR2 FNYEAQ. This CDR3 region has 15 residues. The CDR3 here is CASRLSPLAGNEQFF. The CDR3 DNA sequence: TGTGCCAGCAGGTTATCTCCCTTAGCGGGAAATGAGCAGTTCTTC. Full variable domain (outside the CDR3, taken from reference TRBV7-6 and TRBJ2-1): GAGVSQSPRYKVTKRGQDVALRCDPISGHVSLYWYRQALGQGPEFLTYFNYEAQQDKSGLPNDRFSAERPEGSISTLTIQRTEQRDSAMYRCASRLSPLAGNEQFFGPGTRLTVL.

In this sample, this clonotype turned up many times. The chain has TRBV28 and TRBJ2-5; the D is unclear. Between the trimmed V and J ends, which lost 7 bases and 2 bases, there was a span of 20 bases. Germline V gene sequence: CDR1 MDHEN, CDR2 SYDVKM. This CDR3 comprises 16 residues. The CDR3 spells CASTNLAARLQETQYF. CDR3 in DNA: TGTGCCAGCACTAATCTCGCGGCGCGGCTACAAGAGACCCAGTACTTC.

V usage is TRBV30 and J usage is TRBJ1-5; 8 positions match TRBD1. Germline lookup yields CDR1 GTSNPN and CDR2 SVGIG (reference sequence). Trimming took 2 bases from V and 4 from J; bases not matched to a gene: 7. This CDR3 spans 15 amino acids. The CDR3: CAWSIGQGGNQPQHF. The CDR3 region has the DNA TGTGCCTGGAGTATTGGACAGGGTGGAAATCAGCCCCAGCATTTT.

There are a few counts of this clonotype. The chain carries TRBV14 and TRBJ2-3; D not certain. The CDR3 length is 15 residues. Germline V lookup: CDR1 SGHDN, CDR2 FVKESK. V dropped 4 bases and J dropped 1 base, with 12 bases sitting between them. The CDR3 sequence is CASSLRVGGTDTQYF. CDR3 nucleotide sequence: TGTGCCAGCAGCCTAAGGGTCGGAGGCACAGATACGCAGTATTTT.

This clonotype was recorded a few times. The chain uses TRBV19 and TRBJ1-1; D is perhaps TRBD1 (5 bases). This CDR3 spans 13 amino acids. The germline V gene has CDR1 LNHDA and CDR2 SQIVND (reference sequence). The V gene lost 11 bases and the J gene lost 2 bases, with 15 bases spanning the gap. In DNA, the CDR3 is TGTGCCGCCGGGGCTTCTTTAAACACTGAAGCTTTCTTT. Translating it yields CAAGASLNTEAFF. Together with reference TRBV19 and TRBJ1-1, the CDR3 gives the full variable domain: DGGITQSPKYLFRKEGQNVTLSCEQNLNHDAMYWYRQDPGQGLRLIYYSQIVNDFQKGDIAEGYSVSREKKESFPLTVTSAQKNPTAFYLCAAGASLNTEAFFGQGTRLTVV.

This clonotype showed up many times. The rearrangement joins TRBV7-6 to TRBJ2-7; 7 bases are a match to TRBD2. Trimming cost V 5 bases and J 0 bases; bases outside gene matches: 7. This CDR3 contains 15 residues. Per the germline V gene, CDR1 is SGHVS and CDR2 is FNYEAQ. The CDR3 loop is CASSLGGGGSYEQYF. The CDR3 nucleotides read TGTGCCAGCAGCCTAGGTGGGGGGGGCTCCTACGAGCAGTACTTC.

This chain uses TRBV6-1 with TRBJ1-2, with D possibly being TRBD1 (5 bases). V dropped 2 bases and J dropped 6 bases, with 10 bases sitting between them. The CDR3 sequence is 13 residues long. The germline V gene encodes CDR1 MNHNS and CDR2 SASEGT. This CDR3 is CASSELRDHGYTF. The CDR3 bases are TGTGCCAGCAGTGAACTACGGGACCATGGCTACACCTTC.

This clonotype occurred a few times. The chain employs TRBV6-5 and TRBJ2-2; TRBD2 matches at 7 bases. The CDR3 is 14 amino acids. Losses at the gene ends were 4 bases for V and 4 bases for J; bases not matched to a gene: 3. CDR1 and CDR2 from the germline V gene are MNHEY and SVGAGI. Here the CDR3 reads CASSWGGGTGELFF. In nucleotides, the CDR3 is TGTGCCAGCAGTTGGGGGGGAGGCACCGGGGAGCTGTTTTTT.

The rearrangement links TRBV18 to TRBJ2-5; D not certain. The J call is uncertain, as TRBJ2-1 better fits the DNA end. CDR3 size: 12 residues. CDR1 is KGHSH and CDR2 is LQKENI in the germline V gene. The CDR3 coding sequence is TGTGCCAGCTCACCAGGTCACAATGAGCAGTTCTTC. Its translation: CASSPGHNEQFF.

At least ten counts were recorded for this clonotype. J is TRBJ1-2 and V is TRBV12-3 or TRBV12-4; 7 positions match TRBD1. Trimming at V came to 2 bases and at J to 5 bases, leaving 8 bases not matched to a gene. The length of the CDR3 is 15 residues. Written as DNA, the CDR3 is TGTGCCAGCAGTTTAACCCGGGGCAGGGGGTATGGCTACACCTTC. It encodes CASSLTRGRGYGYTF.

This clonotype was seen ten or more times. At one of its ends the junction is not consistent with the germline gene, which may arise from a read error. The rearrangement joins TRBV5-1 to TRBJ1-1; the D is unclear. Germline-derived CDR1 and CDR2 are SGHRS and YFSETQ. The CDR3 loop spans 12 amino acids. The DNA of the CDR3 is TGCGCCAGCAGGGCCATGAAAACTGAAGCTTTCTTT. Translated, it gives CASRAMKTEAFF.

The gene calls are TRBV13 and TRBJ2-2; D is undetermined. V was pared by 4 bases and J by 5 bases, with 11 bases between. Per germline, CDR1 PRHDT and CDR2 FYEKMQ (reference sequence). CDR3 size: 14 residues. CDR3 amino acids: CASSSHMMTGELFF. CDR3 bases: TGTGCCAGCAGCTCCCACATGATGACCGGGGAGCTGTTTTTT.

This clonotype was seen many times. The chain combines TRBV20-1 with TRBJ2-5, with 7 nucleotides matching TRBD2. The germline gives CDR1 DFQATT, CDR2 SNEGSKA (reference sequence). The length of the CDR3 is 12 residues. J lost 4 bases, V lost 3 bases, and 2 bases had no gene match. This chain's CDR3 is CSARIAGETQYF. In nucleotides, the CDR3 is TGCAGTGCTAGGATAGCGGGAGAGACCCAGTACTTC.

About this clonotype itself: One base away lies a much larger clone, so this may be a sequencing read error. The chain couples TRBV6-1 to TRBJ1-1; D remains unclear. V lost 6 bases and J lost 2, with 13 bases in between. The CDR3 loop spans 14 amino acids. From germline, CDR1 is MNHNS and CDR2 SASEGT. The CDR3 sequence: CASRGRPLNTEAFF. The DNA for the CDR3 is TGTGCCAGCAGAGGACGACCACTTAACACTGAAGCTTTCTTT.

The chain has TRBV20-1 and TRBJ1-5, with unresolved D. Between the trimmed V and J ends, which lost 7 bases and 2 bases, there was a span of 12 bases. The CDR3 consists of 13 residues. Germline CDR1 reads DFQATT; CDR2 reads SNEGSKA (reference sequence). The CDR3 here is CSGATVGNQPQHF. The CDR3 DNA reads TGCAGTGGAGCGACTGTTGGCAATCAGCCCCAGCATTTT.

This clonotype was seen a few times. The chain has TRBV10-3 and TRBJ1-5; 7 bases agree with TRBD1. The length of the CDR3 is 14 residues. Trimming at V came to 4 bases and at J to 4 bases, leaving 4 bases not matched to a gene. Germline-derived CDR1 and CDR2 are ENHRY and SYGVKD. As DNA, the CDR3 is TGTGCCATCAGTGTCGGGACAGATAATCAGCCCCAGCATTTT. It specifies CAISVGTDNQPQHF.